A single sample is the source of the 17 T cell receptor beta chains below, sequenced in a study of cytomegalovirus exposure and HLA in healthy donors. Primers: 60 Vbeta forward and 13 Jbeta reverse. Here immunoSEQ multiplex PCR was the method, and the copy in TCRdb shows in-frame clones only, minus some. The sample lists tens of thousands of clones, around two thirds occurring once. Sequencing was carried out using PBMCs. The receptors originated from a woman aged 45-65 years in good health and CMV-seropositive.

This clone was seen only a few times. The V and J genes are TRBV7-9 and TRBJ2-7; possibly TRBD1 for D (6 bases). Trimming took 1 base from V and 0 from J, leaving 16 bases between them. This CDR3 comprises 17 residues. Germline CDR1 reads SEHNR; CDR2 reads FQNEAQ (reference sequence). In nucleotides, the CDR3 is TGTGCCAGCAGCTTAGGGGGGCCTCGGGGCGGCTCCTACGAGCAGTACGTC. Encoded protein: CASSLGGPRGGSYEQYV.

The CDR3 loop is CASSLMQGALLNEQFF. The CDR3 nucleotides are TGTGCCAGCAGCTTAATGCAGGGGGCTCTGCTCAATGAGCAGTTCTTC. The rearrangement joins TRBV7-3 to TRBJ2-1, with TRBD1 identical over 8 bases. The length of the CDR3 is 16 residues. Losses at the gene ends were 1 base for V and 6 bases for J; bases not matched to a gene: 8. The germline gives CDR1 SGHTA, CDR2 FQGTGA.

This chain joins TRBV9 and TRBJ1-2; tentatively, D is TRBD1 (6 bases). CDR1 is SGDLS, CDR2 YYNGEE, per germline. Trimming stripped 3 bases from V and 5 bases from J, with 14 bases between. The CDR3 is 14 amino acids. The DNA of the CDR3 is TGTGCCAGCAGCGCACTACAGGGAAATTATGGCTACACCTTC. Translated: CASSALQGNYGYTF.

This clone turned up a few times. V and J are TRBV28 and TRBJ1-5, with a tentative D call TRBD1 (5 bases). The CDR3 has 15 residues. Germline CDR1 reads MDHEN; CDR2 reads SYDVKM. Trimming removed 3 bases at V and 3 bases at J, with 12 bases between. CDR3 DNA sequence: TGTGCCAGCAGTTTCAGGCCAGGGCCCAATCAGCCCCAGCATTTT. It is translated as CASSFRPGPNQPQHF. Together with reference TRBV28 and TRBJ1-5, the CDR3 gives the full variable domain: DVKVTQSSRYLVKRTGEKVFLECVQDMDHENMFWYRQDPGLGLRLIYFSYDVKMKEKGDIPEGYSVSREKKERFSLILESASTNQTSMYLCASSFRPGPNQPQHFGDGTRLSIL.

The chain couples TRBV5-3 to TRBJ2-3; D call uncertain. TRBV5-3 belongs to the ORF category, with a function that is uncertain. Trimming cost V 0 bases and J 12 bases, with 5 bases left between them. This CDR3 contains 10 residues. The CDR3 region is CARSLDSQYF. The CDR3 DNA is TGTGCCAGAAGCTTGGACTCCCAGTATTTT.

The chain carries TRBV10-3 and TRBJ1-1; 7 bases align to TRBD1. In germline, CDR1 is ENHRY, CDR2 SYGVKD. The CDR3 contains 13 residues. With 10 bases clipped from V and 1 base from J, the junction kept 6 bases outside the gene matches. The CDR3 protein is CATTTGENTEAFF. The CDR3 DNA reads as TGTGCCACCACCACAGGGGAGAACACTGAAGCTTTCTTT.

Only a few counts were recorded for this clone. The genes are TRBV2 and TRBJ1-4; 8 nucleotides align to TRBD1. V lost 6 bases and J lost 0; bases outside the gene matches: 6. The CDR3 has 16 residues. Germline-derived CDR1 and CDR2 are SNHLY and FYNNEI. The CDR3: CASRARQGPTNEKLFF. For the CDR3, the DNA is TGTGCCAGCAGGGCGAGACAGGGGCCAACTAATGAAAAACTGTTTTTT.

CDR3: CASSLRGDNEKLFF. CDR3 DNA: TGCGCCAGCAGCTTGCGGGGAGATAATGAAAAACTGTTTTTT. The rearrangement links TRBV5-1 to TRBJ1-4; no reliable D call. V was clipped by 1 base and J by 4 bases, with 8 bases between them. Germline V gene sequence: CDR1 SGHRS, CDR2 YFSETQ. The CDR3 is made up of 14 amino acids.

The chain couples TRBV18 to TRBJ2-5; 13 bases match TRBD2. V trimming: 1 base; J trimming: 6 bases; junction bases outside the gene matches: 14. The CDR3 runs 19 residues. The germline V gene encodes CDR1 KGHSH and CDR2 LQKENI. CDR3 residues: CASSPLTSGGLKGGKTQYF. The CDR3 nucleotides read TGTGCCAGCTCACCACTGACTAGCGGGGGGCTGAAGGGTGGGAAGACCCAGTACTTC.

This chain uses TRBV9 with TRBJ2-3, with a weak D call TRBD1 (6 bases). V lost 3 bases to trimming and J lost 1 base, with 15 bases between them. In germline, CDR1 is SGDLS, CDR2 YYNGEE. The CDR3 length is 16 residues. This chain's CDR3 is CASSGTQGIGTDTQYF. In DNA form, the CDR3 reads TGTGCCAGCAGCGGTACCCAGGGGATCGGCACAGATACGCAGTATTTT.

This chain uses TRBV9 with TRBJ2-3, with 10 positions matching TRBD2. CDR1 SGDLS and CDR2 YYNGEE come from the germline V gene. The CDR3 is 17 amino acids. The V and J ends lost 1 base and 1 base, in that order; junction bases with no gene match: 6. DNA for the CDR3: TGTGCCAGCAGCGTAATAAGCGGGGGGGAACGCACAGATACGCAGTATTTT. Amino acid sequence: CASSVISGGERTDTQYF.

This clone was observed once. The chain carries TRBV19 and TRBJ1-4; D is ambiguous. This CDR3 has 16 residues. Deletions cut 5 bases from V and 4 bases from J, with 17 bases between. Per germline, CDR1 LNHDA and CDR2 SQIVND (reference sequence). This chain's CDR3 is CASSAGGGRFNEKLFF. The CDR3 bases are TGTGCCAGTAGTGCTGGAGGTGGCAGATTTAATGAAAAACTGTTTTTT.

The CDR3 reads CASLHRGSKTQYF. Here the CDR3 DNA reads TGTGCCAGCCTCCACAGGGGAAGTAAGACCCAGTACTTC. The rearrangement links TRBV19 to TRBJ2-5, with 7 bases aligning to TRBD1. CDR1 and CDR2 from the germline V gene are LNHDA and SQIVND (reference sequence). The CDR3 sequence is 13 residues long. The V segment lost 9 bases and the J segment 6 bases; nucleotides outside the gene matches: 10.

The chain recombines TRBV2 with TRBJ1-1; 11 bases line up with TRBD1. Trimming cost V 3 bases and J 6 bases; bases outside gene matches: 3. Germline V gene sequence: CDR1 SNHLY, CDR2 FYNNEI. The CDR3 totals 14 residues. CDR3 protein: CASSDGTGGPEAFF. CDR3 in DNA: TGTGCCAGCAGTGACGGGACAGGGGGGCCTGAAGCTTTCTTT.

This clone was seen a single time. The CDR3: CASYGNSPLHF. The CDR3 nucleotides are TGTGCCAGCTACGGGAATTCACCCCTCCACTTT. The chain carries TRBV6-1 and TRBJ1-6, with no clear D. The CDR3 is 11 amino acids. Trimming stripped 8 bases from V and 7 bases from J, with 6 bases between. Germline CDR1 MNHNS, CDR2 SASEGT.

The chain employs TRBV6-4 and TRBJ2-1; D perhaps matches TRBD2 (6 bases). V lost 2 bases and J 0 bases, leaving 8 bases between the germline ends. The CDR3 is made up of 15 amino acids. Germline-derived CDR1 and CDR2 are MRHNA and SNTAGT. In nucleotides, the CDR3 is TGTGCCAGCAGTGACGGAGGGAGCTCCTACAATGAGCAGTTCTTC. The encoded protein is CASSDGGSSYNEQFF.

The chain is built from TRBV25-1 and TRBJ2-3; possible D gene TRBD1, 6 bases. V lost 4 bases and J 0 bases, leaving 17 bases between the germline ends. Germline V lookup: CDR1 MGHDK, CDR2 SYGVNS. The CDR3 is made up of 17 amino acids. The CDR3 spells CASSGKRQVPSTDTQYF. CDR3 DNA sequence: TGTGCCAGCAGTGGGAAAAGACAGGTCCCTAGCACAGATACGCAGTATTTT.